Presented here are 24 T cell receptor beta chains from one specimen sequenced in a study of shared clonotypes between healthy human individuals. Clones were read by immunoSEQ multiplex PCR, and TCRdb kept only the in-frame ones, dropping some. Of roughly 640,000 clones in the sample, around 72% were seen once. Sequenced material: memory CD4+ T cells sorted from blood. Subset given: CD45RA-negative fraction. Receptors were obtained from a woman younger than 45 in good health.

V and J are TRBV2 and TRBJ2-1; TRBD1 matches at 7 bases. J was trimmed by 8 bases and V by 10 bases; bases with no gene match: 14. CDR3 size: 14 residues. Germline CDR1 is SNHLY and CDR2 is FYNNEI. CDR3 nucleotide sequence: TGTGCCACCATCCCAGGGGGAAGTTTCGATGAGCAGTTCTTC. Protein: CATIPGGSFDEQFF. The variable domain in full, completed from reference TRBV2 and TRBJ2-1, reads EPEVTQTPSHQVTQMGQEVILRCVPISNHLYFYWYRQILGQKVEFLVSFYNNEISEKSEIFDDQFSVERPDGSNFTLKIRSTKLEDSAMYFCATIPGGSFDEQFFGPGTRLTVL.

This rearrangement joins TRBV2 to TRBJ2-5; 13 bases line up with TRBD2. The CDR3 extends over 15 amino acids. Germline-derived CDR1 and CDR2 are SNHLY and FYNNEI. Trimming at V came to 6 bases and at J to 5 bases, leaving 6 bases not matched to a gene. The DNA of the CDR3 is TGTGCCAGCAGGAGGACTAGCGGGAGATGGGAGACCCAGTACTTC. This encodes CASRRTSGRWETQYF. The variable domain in full, completed from reference TRBV2 and TRBJ2-5, reads EPEVTQTPSHQVTQMGQEVILRCVPISNHLYFYWYRQILGQKVEFLVSFYNNEISEKSEIFDDQFSVERPDGSNFTLKIRSTKLEDSAMYFCASRRTSGRWETQYFGPGTRLLVL.

The chain links TRBV7-2 to TRBJ1-5; D unresolved. Deletions cut 4 bases from V and 11 bases from J, with 12 bases between. This CDR3 has 12 amino acids. Per the germline V gene, CDR1 is SGHTA and CDR2 is FQGNSA. This chain's CDR3 is CASSSYLEAQHF. In nucleotides, the CDR3 is TGTGCCAGCAGCTCGTACCTGGAGGCCCAGCATTTT.

The V gene is TRBV28, the J gene TRBJ2-7; the D gene is possibly TRBD2 (6 bases). The CDR3 runs 15 residues. Trimming removed 3 bases at V and 2 bases at J, with 14 bases between. Germline-derived CDR1 and CDR2 are MDHEN and SYDVKM. CDR3 protein: CASSFRRGNTYEQYF. Written as DNA, the CDR3 is TGTGCCAGCAGTTTCCGGCGGGGCAATACCTACGAGCAGTACTTC. Together with reference TRBV28 and TRBJ2-7, the CDR3 gives the full variable domain: DVKVTQSSRYLVKRTGEKVFLECVQDMDHENMFWYRQDPGLGLRLIYFSYDVKMKEKGDIPEGYSVSREKKERFSLILESASTNQTSMYLCASSFRRGNTYEQYFGPGTRLTVT.

In its sample, this clone was seen many times. The chain is built from TRBV2 and TRBJ2-5; a possible D gene is TRBD1 (6 bases). The germline V gene has CDR1 SNHLY and CDR2 FYNNEI. This CDR3 spans 16 amino acids. Trimming pared 5 bases from V and 1 base from J, leaving 17 bases between. The CDR3 DNA is TGTGCCAGCAGTTACCTCCTACAGGGCCGCCAAGAGACCCAGTACTTC. Amino acids: CASSYLLQGRQETQYF.

This chain joins TRBV28 and TRBJ2-1, with 11 bases matching TRBD2. V shed 5 bases and J 6 bases; nucleotides not matched to a gene: 3. This CDR3 comprises 14 residues. CDR1 and CDR2 from the germline V gene are MDHEN and SYDVKM. The CDR3 region is CASSGLAGFNEQFF. In nucleotides, the CDR3 is TGTGCCAGCAGTGGACTAGCGGGCTTCAATGAGCAGTTCTTC.

The rearrangement joins TRBV28 to TRBJ1-1; 7 bases map to TRBD1. The V gene's germline CDR1 is MDHEN and CDR2 SYDVKM. There are 13 residues in the CDR3. The ends lost 6 bases at V and 5 bases at J; junction bases unmatched: 6. In nucleotides, the CDR3 is TGTGCCAGCAGGCGGGACAGTGGGACTGAAGCTTTCTTT. Translating gives CASRRDSGTEAFF.

The genes are TRBV11-2 and TRBJ2-7; 11 nucleotides match TRBD2. There are 14 residues in the CDR3. The V segment lost 5 bases and the J segment 6 bases; nucleotides outside the gene matches: 6. CDR1 and CDR2 from the germline V gene are SGHAT and FQNNGV. Written as DNA, the CDR3 is TGTGCCAGCAGCAGGGGACTAGCGGAAGGCGAGCAGTACTTC. This codes for CASSRGLAEGEQYF.

The chain links TRBV2 to TRBJ1-5, with TRBD1 as a possible D gene (5 bases). The CDR3 is made up of 15 amino acids. The germline V gene encodes CDR1 SNHLY and CDR2 FYNNEI. Trimming pared 8 bases from V and 5 bases from J, leaving 19 bases between. CDR3 region: CASRGRQTLDQPQHF. CDR3 coding DNA: TGTGCCAGCCGGGGAAGACAGACCCTCGATCAGCCCCAGCATTTT.

This clone came up a few times. The J gene is TRBJ2-1, the V gene TRBV28; D gene unclear. Germline-derived CDR1 and CDR2 are MDHEN and SYDVKM. Trimming removed 7 bases from V and 4 bases from J, with 11 bases in between. This CDR3 contains 13 residues. The CDR3 region is CASMRPHYNEQFF. The CDR3 DNA reads as TGTGCCAGCATGCGGCCCCATTACAATGAGCAGTTCTTC.

The J gene is TRBJ1-1, the V gene TRBV5-1; possible D gene TRBD1, 5 bases. The CDR3 has 13 residues. Trimming pared 3 bases from V and 4 bases from J, leaving 10 bases between. Germline values: CDR1 SGHRS, CDR2 YFSETQ. CDR3 sequence reads: CASSSVGGTEAFF. The CDR3 nucleotides are TGCGCCAGCAGCTCTGTGGGGGGCACTGAAGCTTTCTTT.

The chain is built from TRBV11-2 and TRBJ2-5; 7 bases are a match to TRBD2. The germline CDR1 and CDR2 sequences are SGHAT and FQNNGV. The CDR3 is 14 amino acids. The V segment lost 1 base and the J segment 7 bases; nucleotides outside the gene matches: 6. The DNA for the CDR3 is TGTGCCAGCAGCTTAGTACGAAGGGAGGGGACCCAGTACTTC. This translates into CASSLVRREGTQYF.

Here the CDR3 reads CASKNPGQGRGETQYF. CDR3 coding DNA: TGTGCCAGCAAAAATCCGGGACAGGGGCGCGGAGAGACCCAGTACTTC. J is TRBJ2-5 and V is TRBV28, with 10 nucleotides matching TRBD1. The CDR3 runs 16 residues. Germline loops: CDR1 MDHEN, CDR2 SYDVKM. With 7 bases clipped from V and 4 bases from J, the junction kept 12 bases outside the gene matches.

CDR3 sequence reads: CASRQGRTDTQYF. CDR3 bases: TGTGCCAGCCGACAGGGACGGACAGATACGCAGTATTTT. The chain combines TRBV25-1 with TRBJ2-3; 7 bases match TRBD1. Germline V CDR1 and CDR2: MGHDK, SYGVNS. CDR3 length equals 13 residues. Trimming took 8 bases from V and 3 from J; bases not matched to a gene: 5.

Concerning this clone: Other DNA sequences of this sample code for an identical CDR3. This sequence joins TRBV6-1 and TRBJ2-7; maybe TRBD1 (6 bases). The germline V gene encodes CDR1 MNHNS and CDR2 SASEGT. V lost 0 bases and J lost 4, with 10 bases in between. The CDR3 contains 14 residues. CDR3 sequence (DNA): TGTGCCAGCAGTGAAGCAACAGGGACATACGAGCAGTACTTC. Translation gives CASSEATGTYEQYF.

V gene TRBV30 combines with J gene TRBJ2-2; D unclear. Trimming pared 0 bases from V and 0 bases from J, leaving 8 bases between. Germline-derived CDR1 and CDR2 are GTSNPN and SVGIG (reference sequence). The CDR3 extends over 15 amino acids. CDR3 protein: CAWSVVPANTGELFF. Written as DNA, the CDR3 is TGTGCCTGGAGTGTCGTACCCGCGAACACCGGGGAGCTGTTTTTT.

The chain recombines TRBV5-1 with TRBJ1-2; D is possibly TRBD1 (5 bases). CDR3 length: 13 amino acids. V was pared by 0 bases and J by 5 bases, with 8 bases between. The germline V gene encodes CDR1 SGHRS and CDR2 YFSETQ. DNA for the CDR3: TGCGCCAGCAGCTTGGACAGGAGGTATGGCTACACCTTC. Translation: CASSLDRRYGYTF.

The chain joins TRBV28 to TRBJ1-1; D may be TRBD1 (6 bases). V lost 5 bases and J 4 bases, leaving 17 bases between the germline ends. There are 15 residues in the CDR3. Germline V gene sequence: CDR1 MDHEN, CDR2 SYDVKM. In DNA form, the CDR3 reads TGTGCCAGCAGTCTCACTTACAGGGAAGGCACTGAAGCTTTCTTT. Its protein product is CASSLTYREGTEAFF.

Comment on this clone: An end of the junction differs from the germline gene, which may be a read error. The chain joins TRBV5-1 to TRBJ1-4; weak D call: TRBD1 (5 bases). The CDR3 runs 14 residues. Germline CDR1 and CDR2: SGHRS and YFSETQ. The CDR3, as DNA: TGCGCCAGCAGCTTGTGGGACTCTAATGAAAAACTGCTTTTT. This encodes CASSLWDSNEKLLF.

This sequence joins TRBV7-2 and TRBJ1-1; TRBD1 agrees at 10 bases. The CDR3 length is 12 residues. Germline CDR1 reads SGHTA; CDR2 reads FQGNSA. Trimming at V came to 5 bases and at J to 8 bases, leaving 2 bases not matched to a gene. CDR3 in amino acids: CASSPTGGEAFF. The CDR3 DNA is TGTGCCAGCAGCCCGACAGGGGGCGAAGCTTTCTTT. Drawing the rest from reference TRBV7-2 and TRBJ1-1, the complete variable domain is GAGVSQSPSNKVTEKGKDVELRCDPISGHTALYWYRQSLGQGLEFLIYFQGNSAPDKSGLPSDRFSAERTGGSVSTLTIQRTQQEDSAVYLCASSPTGGEAFFGQGTRLTVV.

This clone has just one count. The V call is TRBV11-1, the J call TRBJ2-1, with TRBD2 matching over 7 bases. Trimming at V came to 5 bases and at J to 4 bases, leaving 8 bases not matched to a gene. Germline CDR1 and CDR2: SGHAT and FQDESV (reference sequence). CDR3 length: 15 amino acids. Here the CDR3 reads CASSGGASGYNEQFF. The CDR3 nucleotides are TGTGCCAGCAGCGGGGGAGCTAGCGGTTACAATGAGCAGTTCTTC.

The chain joins TRBV2 to TRBJ1-4, with D perhaps TRBD1 (5 bases). The V gene's germline CDR1 is SNHLY and CDR2 FYNNEI. CDR3 length equals 14 residues. Trimming cost V 6 bases and J 3 bases, with 11 bases left between them. The CDR3 coding sequence is TGTGCCAGCAGCCTCCGGGACTCTAATGAAAAACTGTTTTTT. This codes for CASSLRDSNEKLFF.

With regard to this clone: This may come from a read error, since a much larger clone is one base off. Other DNA sequences in this sample translate to the same CDR3. This sequence joins TRBV5-1 and TRBJ2-1, with TRBD2 as a possible D gene (6 bases). V lost 0 bases, J lost 4 bases, and 11 bases lay in between. The CDR3 runs to 15 residues. Germline values: CDR1 SGHRS, CDR2 YFSETQ. The CDR3 region is CASSLDSGGYNEQFF. Here the CDR3 DNA reads TGCGCCAGCAGCTTGGATAGCGGAGGGTACAATGAGCAGTTCTTC.

This chain links TRBV18 with TRBJ1-5; no clear D gene. The ends were cut back, 2 bases at V and 4 bases at J, with 9 bases in the middle. From germline, CDR1 is KGHSH and CDR2 LQKENI. This CDR3 is built from 14 residues. DNA of the CDR3: TGTGCCAGCTCACCAGGCGGGGAAAATCAGCCCCAGCATTTT. Residues: CASSPGGENQPQHF.